Presented here are 7 T cell receptor beta chains from one specimen sequenced in a study of T cell responses to AZD1222 COVID-19 vaccine. The table came from immunoSEQ multiplex PCR; TCRdb's copy has only in-frame clones and leaves some out. The sample has some 130,000 clones, over 75% seen once; the top ten hold approximately 3%. Sequenced here: peripheral blood, sampled on day 0 of AZD1222 vaccination. Every receptor here comes from an adult in good health.

This clone was detected only once. V gene TRBV6-5 combines with J gene TRBJ1-2; TRBD1 agrees at 8 bases. The CDR3 runs 13 residues. Germline CDR1 MNHEY, CDR2 SVGAGI. The trim removed 7 bases at V and 4 bases at J, leaving 5 bases unmatched. Here the CDR3 DNA reads TGTGCCAGCAAGACAGGGGTCGCCTATGGCTACACCTTC. Encoded protein: CASKTGVAYGYTF.

The chain is built from TRBV6-2 or TRBV6-3 and TRBJ1-1; a possible D gene is TRBD1 (5 bases). V was clipped by 0 bases and J by 0 bases, with 14 bases between them. Germline CDR1 MNHEY, CDR2 SVGEGT. This CDR3 region has 17 residues. CDR3 loop: CASSYSRGGLMNTEAFF. Written as DNA, the CDR3 is TGTGCCAGCAGTTACTCCCGGGGGGGGTTGATGAACACTGAAGCTTTCTTT.

This rearrangement joins TRBV5-6 to TRBJ1-1; no clear D gene. Germline V CDR1 and CDR2: SGHDT, YYEEEE. CDR3 size: 16 residues. The ends were cut back, 1 base at V and 3 bases at J, with 16 bases in the middle. The CDR3 region is CASSLIGWGSDTEAFF. The CDR3 DNA reads TGTGCCAGCAGCTTGATTGGGTGGGGTTCGGACACTGAAGCTTTCTTT.

The CDR3 loop is CASSSLDRDNPPQHF. The DNA for the CDR3 is TGTGCCAGCAGCTCCCTAGACAGGGACAACCCCCCCCAGCATTTT. The gene calls are TRBV5-6 and TRBJ1-5; 7 bases match TRBD1. The germline gives CDR1 SGHDT, CDR2 YYEEEE. This CDR3 has 15 residues. V shed 3 bases, J shed 10 bases, and the junction held 13 bases outside the gene matches.

The rearrangement joins TRBV7-3 to TRBJ1-6; D is ambiguous. CDR1 and CDR2 from the germline V gene are SGHTA and FQGTGA. The CDR3 runs to 18 residues. The V end lost 2 bases, the J end lost 7 bases, and 21 bases lay between the germline ends. This chain's CDR3 is CASSLHPTSTALNSPLHF. The CDR3 DNA follows: TGTGCCAGCAGCTTACACCCCACCAGTACAGCTCTCAATTCACCCCTCCACTTT.

V is TRBV19 and J is TRBJ2-1, with D tentatively TRBD2 (6 bases). CDR3 length: 14 amino acids. Trimming removed 5 bases from V and 5 bases from J, with 13 bases in between. Germline-derived CDR1 and CDR2 are LNHDA and SQIVND (reference sequence). In nucleotides, the CDR3 is TGTGCCAGTAGTGGTATTGGGACTCACAATGAGCAGTTCTTC. This codes for CASSGIGTHNEQFF.

J is TRBJ2-3 and V is TRBV24-1; the D gene is possibly TRBD1 (6 bases). Germline V gene sequence: CDR1 KGHDR, CDR2 SFDVKD. Trimming pared 5 bases from V and 1 base from J, leaving 12 bases between. The CDR3 is 15 amino acids. The CDR3 region has the DNA TGTGCCACCAGTGCCCCGGACAGAGGCACAGATACGCAGTATTTT. This codes for CATSAPDRGTDTQYF.